Below, 8 T cell receptor beta chains from the same sample are listed, as sequenced in a study of T cells in Graves' hyperthyroidism and ophthalmopathy. RNA transcripts provided the source from which TCR beta CDR3 regions were amplified. HTBI primers were used for first-round RT-PCR of the TCR CDR3. In TCRdb, the multiplex PCR reads were re-called with MiXCR into one record per CDR3 protein. The sample has more than 650,000 distinct CDR3 sequences, 13% to 15% seen once. Material for sequencing was blood. The receptors derive from a woman younger than 30 with Graves' hyperthyroidism.

This clonotype was counted ten times or more. The chain couples TRBV3-1 to TRBJ1-5, with D perhaps matching TRBD1 (6 bases). Trimming shortened V by 1 base and J by 2 bases, and 12 bases separated the two germline ends. This CDR3 spans 16 amino acids. The germline V gene encodes CDR1 LGHDT and CDR2 YNNKEL (reference sequence). For the CDR3, the DNA is TGTGCCAGCAGCCAAGGGTGGGGGCGAGGCAATCAGCCCCAGCATTTT. Residues: CASSQGWGRGNQPQHF.

In this sample, this clonotype turned up many times. V usage is TRBV11-3 and J usage is TRBJ1-1, with 8 nucleotides matching TRBD1. V trimming: 5 bases; J trimming: 5 bases; junction bases outside the gene matches: 10. Per the germline V gene, CDR1 is SGHNT and CDR2 is YENEEA. The CDR3 length is 15 residues. The CDR3 protein is CASSRPTGVSTEAFF. Here the CDR3 DNA reads TGTGCCAGCAGCAGGCCGACAGGGGTTTCGACTGAAGCTTTCTTT.

This clonotype was picked up a small number of times. The chain uses TRBV20-1 and TRBJ2-1; a possible D gene is TRBD1 (6 bases). The length of the CDR3 is 11 residues. V lost 4 bases and J 5 bases, leaving 6 bases between the germline ends. The V gene's germline CDR1 is DFQATT and CDR2 SNEGSKA (reference sequence). The CDR3 DNA is TGCAGTGCTACAGGGGACAATGAGCAGTTCTTC. It is translated as CSATGDNEQFF.

This clonotype was seen repeatedly, ten times or more. The chain employs TRBV5-5 and TRBJ2-1; weak D call: TRBD1 (5 bases). Trimming shortened V by 7 bases and J by 5 bases, and 13 bases separated the two germline ends. The germline CDR1 and CDR2 sequences are SGHKS and YYEKEE (reference sequence). The CDR3 spans 13 residues. CDR3 coding DNA: TGTGCCAGCTGGGCAGGGAAGAACAATGAGCAGTTCTTC. It is translated as CASWAGKNNEQFF.

This clonotype has a count of ten or more. The V and J genes are TRBV28 and TRBJ2-1; 15 bases match TRBD2. The CDR3 has 15 residues. V was clipped by 6 bases and J by 9 bases; unmatched bases: 6. The germline V gene encodes CDR1 MDHEN and CDR2 SYDVKM. CDR3 sequence (DNA): TGTGCCAGCAGCCCCGGGACTAGCGGGAGGATTGAGCAGTTCTTC. Translated: CASSPGTSGRIEQFF. The full variable domain, completed using reference TRBV28 and TRBJ2-1, is DVKVTQSSRYLVKRTGEKVFLECVQDMDHENMFWYRQDPGLGLRLIYFSYDVKMKEKGDIPEGYSVSREKKERFSLILESASTNQTSMYLCASSPGTSGRIEQFFGPGTRLTVL.

In this sample, this clonotype turned up a few times. The chain employs TRBV7-3 and TRBJ2-1; 8 positions agree with TRBD2. V was clipped by 1 base and J by 2 bases; unmatched bases: 7. Germline CDR1 is SGHTA and CDR2 is FQGTGA. The CDR3 totals 17 residues. CDR3 region: CASSLNPAGGTYNEQFF. The CDR3 DNA follows: TGTGCCAGCAGCTTAAATCCGGCGGGAGGTACCTACAATGAGCAGTTCTTC.

This clonotype was found many times. V and J are TRBV7-2 and TRBJ2-5; D call uncertain. Trimming cost V 1 base and J 0 bases, with 15 bases left between them. Germline V lookup: CDR1 SGHTA, CDR2 FQGNSA. This CDR3 has 17 residues. CDR3 nucleotide sequence: TGTGCCAGCAGCTTAGTTGTAACGTGGTATTACCAAGAGACCCAGTACTTC. This codes for CASSLVVTWYYQETQYF.

The sample holds a few counts of this clonotype. The rearrangement joins TRBV3-1 to TRBJ1-2, with 7 bases fitting TRBD1. The V gene end was trimmed by 3 bases and the J gene end by 7 bases; junction bases not matched to a gene: 8. The CDR3 totals 14 residues. Germline V gene data show CDR1 as LGHDT and CDR2 as YNNKEL (reference sequence). CDR3 in amino acids: CASSQPGTDGGYTF. Here the CDR3 DNA reads TGTGCCAGCAGCCAGCCCGGGACAGACGGTGGCTACACCTTC.